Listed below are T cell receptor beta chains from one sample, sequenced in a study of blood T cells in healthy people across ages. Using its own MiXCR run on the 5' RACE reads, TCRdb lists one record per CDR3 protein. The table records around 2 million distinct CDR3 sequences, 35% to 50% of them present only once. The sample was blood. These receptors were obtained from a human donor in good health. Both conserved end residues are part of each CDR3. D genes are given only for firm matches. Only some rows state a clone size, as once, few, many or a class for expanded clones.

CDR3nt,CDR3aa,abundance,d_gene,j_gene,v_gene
TGTGCCAGCAGCCGCCCGGGGCGACAAGAGACCCAGTACTTC,CASSRPGRQETQYF,few,-,TRBJ2-5,TRBV7-2
TGCGCCAGCAGCTTGGAAGGTGGTAGCGGCAATGAGCAGTTCTTC,CASSLEGGSGNEQFF,-,-,TRBJ2-1,TRBV5-1
TGCAGCTCAGTAGGGGGCGTCTGGCCAGAATCCTATGGCTACACCTTC,CSSVGGVWPESYGYTF,few,TRBD1,TRBJ1-2,TRBV29-1
TGTGCCAGCAGCTTAGTGGGTAGAACTCTCTACAATGAGCAGTTCTTC,CASSLVGRTLYNEQFF,-,-,TRBJ2-1,TRBV7-2
TGTGCCAGCAGCTCATCTAGCGGGGGGAGAGAGCAGTACTTC,CASSSSSGGREQYF,few,TRBD2,TRBJ2-7,TRBV7-2
TGTGCCAGCGGGGGCGGGGACAGGAGTTCTGGGGCCAACGTCCTGACTTTC,CASGGGDRSSGANVLTF,few,TRBD1,TRBJ2-6,TRBV2
TGTGCCAGCAGTCACTGGGACAGGAATCAGCCCCAGCATTTT,CASSHWDRNQPQHF,few,TRBD1,TRBJ1-5,TRBV12-3/TRBV12-4
TGTGCCAGCAGCTTAGCGGGGGGGAACTCCTACGAGCAGTACTTC,CASSLAGGNSYEQYF,many,TRBD2,TRBJ2-7,TRBV7-2
TGTGCCAGCAGCGTAGGGCAGGGGAATGGCTACACCTTC,CASSVGQGNGYTF,many,-,TRBJ1-2,TRBV9
TGCGCCAGCAACGTCCGACCTAACTACAATGAGCAGTTCTTC,CASNVRPNYNEQFF,-,-,TRBJ2-1,TRBV5-1
TGTGCCAGCAGCCTAGGCGGGGTCTCACCCCTCCACTTT,CASSLGGVSPLHF,many,-,TRBJ1-6,TRBV7-9
TGTGCCAGCAGCCAAGGAGACAGGGCGGTGGATAACTCACCCCTCCACTTT,CASSQGDRAVDNSPLHF,-,TRBD1,TRBJ1-6,TRBV3-1
TGTGCCAGCAGCTTCAGGGGCCAGGACAATGAGCAGTTCTTC,CASSFRGQDNEQFF,-,-,TRBJ2-1,TRBV13
TGTGCCAGCAGGCAAGACGGGCAAGAGACCCAGTACTTC,CASRQDGQETQYF,-,-,TRBJ2-5,TRBV25-1
TGTGCCTGGAGTGGGACAGTAGCTATCCCTTACGAGCAGTACTTC,CAWSGTVAIPYEQYF,-,-,TRBJ2-7,TRBV30
TGCAGTGGATCCAACACAGATACGCAGTATTTT,CSGSNTDTQYF,-,-,TRBJ2-3,TRBV20-1
TGCGCCAGCAGCCAATCCCCGAACCAAGAGACCCAGTACTTC,CASSQSPNQETQYF,-,-,TRBJ2-5,TRBV4-1
TGTGCCAGCTCACCAAGGTCGGAGGCTGAAGCTTTCTTT,CASSPRSEAEAFF,-,-,TRBJ1-1,TRBV18
TGTGCCGCCTCAACAGGCCTAAATGAAAAACTGTTTTTT,CAASTGLNEKLFF,-,-,TRBJ1-4,TRBV10-3
TGCACCAGCAGCCAAGTCAGGGGACAGAACTCTCAAGAGACCCAGTACTTC,CTSSQVRGQNSQETQYF,-,TRBD1,TRBJ2-5,TRBV4-1
TGTGCCAGCAGCGTAGGGGACAGGGTCCCCCATGAGCAGTTCTTC,CASSVGDRVPHEQFF,-,TRBD1,TRBJ2-1,TRBV9
TGCGCCAGCAGCCCGAACGACGGACCCGGGGAAGCTTTCTTT,CASSPNDGPGEAFF,-,-,TRBJ1-1,TRBV5-1
TGTGCCAGCAGCACCCGACAGTCGGGTAATGAAAAACTGTTTTTT,CASSTRQSGNEKLFF,few,-,TRBJ1-4,TRBV5-6
TGCAGTGCTAGAAATCCCCGACAGGGGACCCACGAGCAGTACTTC,CSARNPRQGTHEQYF,few,TRBD1,TRBJ2-7,TRBV20-1
TGTGCCAGCAGTGGCGGTGCCTCACGCTCTGGAAACACCATATATTTT,CASSGGASRSGNTIYF,-,-,TRBJ1-3,TRBV2
TGTGCCAGCAGTGGGACGGTGGGTAATACGCCCCAGCATTTT,CASSGTVGNTPQHF,-,-,TRBJ1-5,TRBV6-1
TGTGCCAGCAGCTTACTCGCTGGGGCAGGGGAATGGGTCTATGGCTACACCTTC,CASSLLAGAGEWVYGYTF,-,-,TRBJ1-2,TRBV7-2
TGTGCCACCAGCAGAGATAGGAGTAGTGGTGAGCAGTACTTC,CATSRDRSSGEQYF,-,-,TRBJ2-5,TRBV15
TGTGCCAGCAGTTTACATGAAAAACTGTTTTTT,CASSLHEKLFF,-,-,TRBJ1-4,TRBV12-3/TRBV12-4
TGTGCCAGCAGTGTCCTATGGGGGGCGGGGGGCGCCTCGTCCCACGAGCAGTACTTC,CASSVLWGAGGASSHEQYF,-,TRBD2,TRBJ2-7,TRBV2
TGCGCCAGCAGCCAAGAAGTACAGTACGGTGAAGCTTTCTTT,CASSQEVQYGEAFF,-,-,TRBJ1-1,TRBV4-3
TGTGCCAGCACCCGGACAGGGGGACAGCCCCAGCATTTT,CASTRTGGQPQHF,-,TRBD1,TRBJ1-5,TRBV6-2/TRBV6-3
TGTGCCAGCAGCTTAGAGGGGGGACGCTATAATTCACCCCTCCACTTT,CASSLEGGRYNSPLHF,-,-,TRBJ1-6,TRBV7-8
TGCGCCAGCAGCACCGGACAGATGAACACCGGGGAGCTGTTTTTT,CASSTGQMNTGELFF,-,-,TRBJ2-2,TRBV5-1
TGTGCCAGCAGCTCTCCCCGCGGATGGTACGGGACGGGCAAAAACATTCAGTACTTC,CASSSPRGWYGTGKNIQYF,few,-,TRBJ2-4,TRBV7-9
TGCAGCGGGGGGGCAGGGACGTGGGATACGCAGTATTTT,CSGGAGTWDTQYF,-,-,TRBJ2-3,TRBV29-1
TGCGCCAGCAGCTCGGACAGATTTGAAGCTTTCTTT,CASSSDRFEAFF,few,-,TRBJ1-1,TRBV5-1
TGTGCCAGCAGCTTAGTGGGGGAAGACAGAGATACGCAGTATTTT,CASSLVGEDRDTQYF,few,-,TRBJ2-3,TRBV13
TGTGCCAGCAGCCAAGAGCTAGTTTGGGCTAGCAGCTACAATGAGCAGTTCTTC,CASSQELVWASSYNEQFF,few,-,TRBJ2-1,TRBV3-1
TGCAGTGTCGGGGGTCGGACTGTCAATGAGCAGTTCTTC,CSVGGRTVNEQFF,few,-,TRBJ2-1,TRBV20-1
TGCAGTGCTAGAAACCGGGACAGGGGGCAGGAGGGCGGCTACACCTTC,CSARNRDRGQEGGYTF,few,TRBD1,TRBJ1-2,TRBV20-1
TGTGCCAGCAGCCGTCGGAAATCTAACTATGGCTACACCTTC,CASSRRKSNYGYTF,-,-,TRBJ1-2,TRBV7-2
TGTGCCAGCAGCCTTTTCGCCCGAATCCCCTATGGCTACACCTTC,CASSLFARIPYGYTF,many,-,TRBJ1-2,TRBV7-9
TGCAGTGCCCCCACGGGTTGGGCAGTCACAGATACGCAGTATTTT,CSAPTGWAVTDTQYF,-,-,TRBJ2-3,TRBV20-1
TGTGCCAGCAGCTTATTGTCCAGTTTAAATGAGCAGTTCTTC,CASSLLSSLNEQFF,few,-,TRBJ2-1,TRBV5-5
TGTGCCAGCTCACCAGGGGACAGGGGAGTTTGGAATGAAAAACTGTTTTTT,CASSPGDRGVWNEKLFF,-,TRBD1,TRBJ1-4,TRBV18
TGTGCCACCAGCAGGCCGACAGGGGGTGAGCAGTACTTC,CATSRPTGGEQYF,-,TRBD1,TRBJ2-7,TRBV15
TGCAGCGTGGCGCGGGGAAGGGACCATGGCTACACCTTC,CSVARGRDHGYTF,few,-,TRBJ1-2,TRBV29-1
TGTGCCATCAGTGCCAGGACTAGCGGGGGTTCGGATACGCAGTATTTT,CAISARTSGGSDTQYF,-,TRBD2,TRBJ2-3,TRBV10-3